Shown below are 18 T cell receptor beta chains from a single sample sequenced in a study of Ad26.COV2.S vaccination and SARS-CoV-2 variants. Sequencing was performed with immunoSEQ multiplex PCR; in TCRdb, only in-frame clones are kept and a portion is missing. The sample has about 480,000 clones, around nine tenths seen once. As for treatment: about 20 received Ad26.COV2.S at low or high dose, single or two shots; about 5 received placebo; per-sample allocation not given. Specimens were obtained on day 63 following the first vaccine or placebo injection. The material was peripheral blood, obtained in a trial of Ad26.COV2.S vaccine versus placebo. Every receptor here comes from a person between 18 and 65 years old who received the Ad26.COV2.S COVID-19 vaccine or a placebo.

The V and J genes are TRBV25-1 and TRBJ2-5; weak D call: TRBD1 (6 bases). Per germline, CDR1 MGHDK and CDR2 SYGVNS. The CDR3 sequence is 16 residues long. Between the trimmed V and J ends, which lost 1 base and 4 bases, there was a span of 16 bases. DNA for the CDR3: TGTGCCAGCAGTGAATCCGTGGGCAGGGGTAGAGAGACCCAGTACTTC. Translating gives CASSESVGRGRETQYF. The full variable domain, with the rest looked up from reference TRBV25-1 and TRBJ2-5, is EADIYQTPRYLVIGTGKKITLECSQTMGHDKMYWYQQDPGMELHLIHYSYGVNSTEKGDLSSESTVSRIRTEHFPLTLESARPSHTSQYLCASSESVGRGRETQYFGPGTRLLVL.

This clone was seen only once. This chain links TRBV28 with TRBJ2-5, with D possibly TRBD1 on 6 matching bases. The V end lost 6 bases, the J end lost 1 base, and 12 bases lay between the germline ends. The CDR3 is 14 amino acids. Looked up from germline, CDR1 is MDHEN and CDR2 is SYDVKM. The DNA for the CDR3 is TGTGCCAGCAGCCAAGGACAGTTCCAAGAGACCCAGTACTTC. This gives the protein CASSQGQFQETQYF.

The chain carries TRBV3-1 (or the pseudogene TRBV3-2) and TRBJ1-6; 9 bases are a match to TRBD1. Trimming at V came to 1 base and at J to 9 bases, leaving 10 bases not matched to a gene. The CDR3 loop spans 17 amino acids. Germline CDR1 and CDR2: LGHDT and YNNKEL (reference sequence). The CDR3 protein is CASSQGTGVLMGSPLHF. The CDR3 DNA sequence: TGTGCCAGCAGCCAAGGGACAGGGGTTTTAATGGGTTCACCCCTCCACTTT.

The chain links TRBV9 to TRBJ1-2, with D perhaps TRBD1 (5 bases). The germline V gene has CDR1 SGDLS and CDR2 YYNGEE. V dropped 4 bases and J dropped 4 bases, with 17 bases sitting between them. The CDR3 length is 15 residues. As DNA, the CDR3 is TGTGCCAGCAGCCCAAGCCAGGGACGTACCTATGGCTACACCTTC. Its protein product is CASSPSQGRTYGYTF.

The chain uses TRBV3-1 (or the pseudogene TRBV3-2) and TRBJ1-4; 9 bases align to TRBD1. Unmatched junction bases numbered 3, after V lost 5 bases and J lost 5 bases. From germline, CDR1 is LGHDT and CDR2 YNNKEL (reference sequence). The length of the CDR3 is 14 residues. CDR3 nucleotide sequence: TGTGCCAGCAGCAACAGGGGGCTCAATGAAAAACTGTTTTTT. Translating gives CASSNRGLNEKLFF.

This chain uses TRBV28 with TRBJ1-6; D is undetermined. This CDR3 comprises 16 residues. The germline V and J ends were trimmed by 3 bases and 5 bases, with 14 bases remaining between them. Per germline, CDR1 MDHEN and CDR2 SYDVKM. The CDR3 reads CASSLRSGLNNSPLHF. The CDR3 DNA is TGTGCCAGCAGTTTGAGGTCGGGCCTAAATAATTCACCCCTCCACTTT.

The V call is TRBV30, the J call TRBJ1-2; no clear D gene. This CDR3 is built from 15 residues. The V gene's germline CDR1 is GTSNPN and CDR2 SVGIG (reference sequence). Trimming removed 3 bases from V and 3 bases from J, with 17 bases in between. The CDR3 loop reads CAWSPMRAGYYGYTF. As DNA, the CDR3 is TGTGCCTGGAGCCCCATGAGGGCAGGCTACTATGGCTACACCTTC.

The rearrangement joins TRBV5-1 to TRBJ2-3; D is perhaps TRBD1 or TRBD2 (6 bases each). Germline values: CDR1 SGHRS, CDR2 YFSETQ. Trimming shortened V by 0 bases and J by 1 base, and 9 bases separated the two germline ends. This CDR3 has 15 residues. CDR3 bases: TGCGCCAGCAGCTTGGGGGGGGCCCGCACAGATACGCAGTATTTT. It yields the protein CASSLGGARTDTQYF.

V is TRBV19 and J is TRBJ2-7, with 9 bases aligning to TRBD1. J gave up 7 bases and V 6 bases, and 10 bases lay outside the gene matches. Germline V lookup: CDR1 LNHDA, CDR2 SQIVND (reference sequence). The CDR3 totals 14 residues. The CDR3 sequence is CASSPGQGAGEQYF. For the CDR3, the DNA is TGTGCCAGTAGCCCGGGACAGGGCGCGGGGGAGCAGTACTTC. Full variable domain (rest looked up from reference TRBV19 and TRBJ2-7): DGGITQSPKYLFRKEGQNVTLSCEQNLNHDAMYWYRQDPGQGLRLIYYSQIVNDFQKGDIAEGYSVSREKKESFPLTVTSAQKNPTAFYLCASSPGQGAGEQYFGPGTRLTVT.

The chain combines TRBV2 with TRBJ1-2; 9 bases fit TRBD1. Germline-derived CDR1 and CDR2 are SNHLY and FYNNEI. The CDR3 spans 14 residues. Unmatched junction bases numbered 5, after V lost 1 base and J lost 8 bases. The CDR3 loop is CASSEGRTGVGYTF. The CDR3 DNA reads as TGTGCCAGCAGTGAAGGGCGGACAGGGGTCGGCTACACCTTC.

The V call is TRBV9, the J call TRBJ2-1, with D maybe TRBD2 (5 bases). The V end lost 4 bases, the J end lost 5 bases, and 13 bases lay between the germline ends. Per the germline V gene, CDR1 is SGDLS and CDR2 is YYNGEE. The CDR3 is 14 residues long. For the CDR3, the DNA is TGTGCCAGCAGCCCACATCCGGGGAACAATGAGCAGTTCTTC. It yields the protein CASSPHPGNNEQFF.

The V call is TRBV19, the J call TRBJ2-1; 7 positions match TRBD1. Germline loops: CDR1 LNHDA, CDR2 SQIVND (reference sequence). The CDR3 is 12 amino acids. Trimming at V came to 3 bases and at J to 10 bases, leaving 3 bases not matched to a gene. The CDR3 bases are TGTGCCAGTAGTATGAGGGGGCGGGAGCAGTTCTTC. Protein sequence: CASSMRGREQFF.

The chain couples TRBV21-1 to TRBJ2-7. TRBV21-1 is a known pseudogene. There are 15 residues in the CDR3. The CDR3 DNA sequence: TGTGCCAGCAGCAAAGTGGCAGGGACCCCTTACGAGCAGTACTTC. It encodes CASSKVAGTPYEQYF.

The chain uses TRBV30 and TRBJ2-7; 7 bases map to TRBD2. CDR1 is GTSNPN, CDR2 SVGIG, per germline (reference sequence). The CDR3 is 15 residues long. Trimming removed 3 bases from V and 0 bases from J; junction bases left unmatched: 8. CDR3 sequence (DNA): TGTGCCTGGAGCATGGGAGGGAGGGGCTCCTACGAGCAGTACTTC. Residues: CAWSMGGRGSYEQYF.

This clone was detected once. This chain connects TRBV15 to TRBJ2-7; TRBD2 aligns across 13 bases. The CDR3 has 15 amino acids. Unmatched junction bases numbered 3, after V lost 5 bases and J lost 2 bases. Germline V gene sequence: CDR1 LNHNV, CDR2 YYDKDF (reference sequence). The CDR3 reads CATSGGLAGPYEQYF. In DNA form, the CDR3 reads TGTGCCACCAGCGGGGGACTAGCGGGGCCCTACGAGCAGTACTTC. The whole variable domain, remainder taken from reference TRBV15 and TRBJ2-7, is DAMVIQNPRYQVTQFGKPVTLSCSQTLNHNVMYWYQQKSSQAPKLLFHYYDKDFNNEADTPDNFQSRRPNTSFCFLDIRSPGLGDTAMYLCATSGGLAGPYEQYFGPGTRLTVT.

The J gene is TRBJ1-6, the V gene TRBV28; 9 bases map to TRBD1. Trimming removed 1 base from V and 7 bases from J; junction bases left unmatched: 14. Germline CDR1 reads MDHEN; CDR2 reads SYDVKM. The CDR3 is made up of 19 amino acids. For the CDR3, the DNA is TGTGCCAGCAGTTTATTTGGGGGACAGGGATCGTTAGCGAATTCACCCCTCCACTTT. This encodes CASSLFGGQGSLANSPLHF.

V gene TRBV19 combines with J gene TRBJ1-5; D remains ambiguous. Germline V gives CDR1 LNHDA, CDR2 SQIVND (reference sequence). This CDR3 region has 16 residues. The ends were cut back, 5 bases at V and 3 bases at J, with 17 bases in the middle. CDR3 sequence reads: CASSSPLTRVNQPQHF. The CDR3, as DNA: TGTGCCAGTAGTTCACCTTTGACACGGGTCAATCAGCCCCAGCATTTT. The entire variable domain, with the rest obtained from reference TRBV19 and TRBJ1-5, is as follows: DGGITQSPKYLFRKEGQNVTLSCEQNLNHDAMYWYRQDPGQGLRLIYYSQIVNDFQKGDIAEGYSVSREKKESFPLTVTSAQKNPTAFYLCASSSPLTRVNQPQHFGDGTRLSIL.

J is TRBJ1-1 and V is TRBV5-4; 9 bases are a match to TRBD1. The CDR3 has 14 residues. The trim removed 6 bases at V and 4 bases at J, leaving 7 bases unmatched. In germline, CDR1 is SGHNT, CDR2 YYREEE (reference sequence). CDR3 loop: CASTGGQGPTEAFF. In DNA form, the CDR3 reads TGTGCCAGCACGGGGGGACAGGGACCCACTGAAGCTTTCTTT.